A single sample is the source of the 22 T cell receptor beta chains below, sequenced in a study of identical twins. TCRdb reprocessed the 5' RACE reads via MiXCR and lists one record per CDR3 protein. The sample shows about 720,000 distinct CDR3 sequences, roughly 18% of them seen only once. This sample also appeared in a second study, on T cells expressing NK-cell markers.

The sequenced material came from PBMCs. The receptors originated from a young woman in good health.

V gene TRBV20-1 combines with J gene TRBJ1-4, with D hard to call. V dropped 6 bases and J dropped 5 bases, with 13 bases sitting between them. Looked up from germline, CDR1 is DFQATT and CDR2 is SNEGSKA (reference sequence). The CDR3 is made up of 13 amino acids. DNA for the CDR3: TGCAGTGCCCGAGGGCAGATGAATGAAAAACTGTTTTTT. It translates to CSARGQMNEKLFF.

This clonotype was recorded once. The chain links TRBV11-2 to TRBJ2-2; 12 bases are shared with TRBD2. The germline gives CDR1 SGHAT, CDR2 FQNNGV. This CDR3 has 18 amino acids. V was pared by 4 bases and J by 0 bases, with 6 bases of the junction left unmatched. DNA of the CDR3: TGTGCCAGCAGCTCTGGACTAGCGGGAACCCCGAACACCGGGGAGCTGTTTTTT. Translating it yields CASSSGLAGTPNTGELFF.

The rearrangement joins TRBV5-1 to TRBJ2-7; 7 bases map to TRBD1. The CDR3 sequence is 13 residues long. CDR1 is SGHRS, CDR2 YFSETQ, per germline. V dropped 7 bases and J dropped 1; count of bases not matched to a gene: 5. CDR3 sequence: CASGQGVSYEQYF. The CDR3 DNA reads as TGCGCCAGCGGCCAGGGGGTATCCTACGAGCAGTACTTC.

The chain joins TRBV12-3 or TRBV12-4 to TRBJ2-1; 13 nucleotides agree with TRBD2. V trimming: 4 bases; J trimming: 6 bases; junction bases outside the gene matches: 9. The CDR3 contains 17 residues. The CDR3 loop is CASSSRTSGSPSNEQFF. The CDR3 nucleotides read TGTGCCAGCAGTTCCCGGACTAGCGGGAGTCCAAGCAATGAGCAGTTCTTC.

The chain links TRBV6-6 to TRBJ2-7, with a weak D call TRBD2 (5 bases). The CDR3 runs 11 residues. Trimming left V 8 bases short and J 5 bases short, with 10 bases between. Germline loops: CDR1 MNHNY, CDR2 SVGAGI (reference sequence). The CDR3 DNA follows: TGTGCCAGCGGGAGTTCTGACGAGCAGTACTTC. Amino acids: CASGSSDEQYF.

This clonotype was picked up a small number of times. The chain carries TRBV10-3 and TRBJ2-7; no firm D call. V lost 2 bases to trimming and J lost 2 bases, with 13 bases between them. Looked up from germline, CDR1 is ENHRY and CDR2 is SYGVKD. This CDR3 contains 15 residues. CDR3 nucleotides: TGTGCCATCAGTGAGAAGGGTACGGCAACCTACGAGCAGTACTTC. It yields the protein CAISEKGTATYEQYF.

In this sample, this clonotype turned up once. J is TRBJ2-1 and V is TRBV4-1; possible D gene TRBD2, 5 bases. With 0 bases removed from V and 12 bases from J, the gap between germline ends came to 21 bases. In germline, CDR1 is MGHRA, CDR2 YSYEKL. The CDR3 has 16 residues. The CDR3 coding sequence is TGCGCCAGCAGCCAAGATTTCACTAGTTACGGGTTCGGGCAGTTCTTC. Translation gives CASSQDFTSYGFGQFF.

This chain links TRBV10-3 with TRBJ2-5; 7 nucleotides line up with TRBD1. Per germline, CDR1 ENHRY and CDR2 SYGVKD. J was trimmed by 2 bases and V by 2 bases; bases with no gene match: 5. This CDR3 comprises 15 residues. CDR3 nucleotides: TGTGCCATCAGTGAGACCGGGACAGAGCAAGAGACCCAGTACTTC. This translates into CAISETGTEQETQYF.

In this sample, this clonotype turned up many times. The J gene is TRBJ2-1, the V gene TRBV12-3 or TRBV12-4, with TRBD2 matching 7 bases. This CDR3 has 15 residues. Trimming at V came to 5 bases and at J to 12 bases, leaving 16 bases not matched to a gene. CDR3 sequence reads: CASSLGNSGWEGQFF. CDR3 coding DNA: TGTGCCAGCAGTCTGGGAAATAGCGGGTGGGAGGGGCAGTTCTTC.

The V gene is TRBV15, the J gene TRBJ2-7, with no clear D. Looked up from germline, CDR1 is LNHNV and CDR2 is YYDKDF (reference sequence). The V end lost 0 bases, the J end lost 3 bases, and 3 bases lay between the germline ends. The CDR3 extends over 12 amino acids. CDR3 sequence (DNA): TGTGCCACCAGCAGAGAGTACTACGAGCAGTACTTC. Translation: CATSREYYEQYF.

This clonotype was counted between two and nine times. The chain recombines TRBV9 with TRBJ2-1, with TRBD2 matching over 10 bases. The CDR3 runs to 13 residues. V lost 7 bases, J lost 3 bases, and 1 base stayed unmatched. Germline CDR1 and CDR2: SGDLS and YYNGEE. Here the CDR3 DNA reads TGTGCCAGCGAGCGGGGGGGCTACAATGAGCAGTTCTTC. This encodes CASERGGYNEQFF.

Only a few counts were recorded for this clonotype. The CDR3 coding sequence is TGTGCCAGCAGTTACCGCCGTGGGGTTTATGGCTACACCTTC. This sequence encodes CASSYRRGVYGYTF. This chain uses TRBV6-5 with TRBJ1-2; D is unresolved. There are 14 residues in the CDR3. CDR1 and CDR2 from the germline V gene are MNHEY and SVGAGI. Trimming removed 2 bases from V and 5 bases from J, with 12 bases in between.

V is TRBV7-2 and J is TRBJ2-1; TRBD2 is a possible D gene (6 bases). The CDR3 has 15 amino acids. V was clipped by 4 bases and J by 1 base, with 11 bases between them. CDR1 and CDR2 from the germline V gene are SGHTA and FQGNSA. As DNA, the CDR3 is TGTGCCAGCAGCTCTGGGACTTGGTCCTACAATGAGCAGTTCTTC. It yields the protein CASSSGTWSYNEQFF.

This chain connects TRBV15 to TRBJ2-1, with 10 bases fitting TRBD1. Germline-derived CDR1 and CDR2 are LNHNV and YYDKDF (reference sequence). The CDR3 is 14 amino acids. After removal of 6 bases from V and 6 bases from J, the junction contained 5 bases not matched to a gene. The CDR3 DNA follows: TGTGCCACCAGTCCGGGACAGGGGATCAATGAGCAGTTCTTC. Amino acid sequence: CATSPGQGINEQFF.

The V call is TRBV20-1, the J call TRBJ2-5; TRBD1 matches at 9 bases. The CDR3 loop spans 12 amino acids. V was clipped by 5 bases and J by 3 bases; unmatched bases: 1. CDR1 and CDR2 (germline): DFQATT, SNEGSKA (reference sequence). This chain's CDR3 is CSARQGEETQYF. CDR3 DNA: TGCAGTGCTCGACAGGGGGAAGAGACCCAGTACTTC.

The CDR3: CSALYRSSYNEQFF. The CDR3 coding sequence is TGCAGTGCTCTATACAGGAGCTCCTACAATGAGCAGTTCTTC. The chain recombines TRBV20-1 with TRBJ2-1; D might be TRBD1 (5 bases). This CDR3 has 14 residues. CDR1 is DFQATT and CDR2 is SNEGSKA in the germline V gene (reference sequence). Trimming took off 5 bases at V and 0 bases at J, with 11 bases between the two ends.

The chain recombines TRBV29-1 with TRBJ2-1; 14 bases are a match to TRBD2. Germline V CDR1 and CDR2: SQVTM, ANQGSEA. This CDR3 is 16 amino acids long. The V and J ends lost 1 base and 9 bases, in that order; junction bases with no gene match: 8. The CDR3 nucleotides read TGCAGCGTTGAAGCCCAGACTAGCGGGAGGGCGCGTGAGCAGTTCTTC. Encoded protein: CSVEAQTSGRAREQFF.

Only a few counts were recorded for this clonotype. The chain joins TRBV12-3 or TRBV12-4 to TRBJ2-1; D remains ambiguous. Trimming left V 6 bases short and J 12 bases short, with 15 bases between. The CDR3 has 12 amino acids. CDR3 region: CASSPLGRSQFF. The CDR3 nucleotides read TGTGCCAGCAGCCCCTTAGGTAGATCGCAGTTCTTC.

A remark on this clonotype: A read error may produce the germline difference seen at one junction end. The V gene is TRBV29-1, the J gene TRBJ2-3; D is ambiguous. Germline lookup yields CDR1 SQVTM and CDR2 ANQGSEA. This CDR3 has 12 amino acids. CDR3 protein: CSAKLLGWILRF. CDR3 DNA sequence: TGCAGCGCCAAGCTCTTGGGCTGGATACTGAGGTTT.

This clonotype has only a few counts. The chain links TRBV20-1 to TRBJ2-3, with TRBD2 matching 11 bases. Germline V gene sequence: CDR1 DFQATT, CDR2 SNEGSKA (reference sequence). The CDR3 contains 14 residues. With V trimmed by 4 bases and J by 4 bases, 4 bases remained unmatched. CDR3 residues: CSATTSGGPDTQYF. CDR3 nucleotides: TGCAGTGCTACCACTAGCGGGGGACCAGATACGCAGTATTTT.

This clonotype turned up a few times. The rearrangement links TRBV27 to TRBJ1-2; TRBD1 might be the D (5 bases). The ends were cut back, 8 bases at V and 4 bases at J, with 14 bases in the middle. The CDR3 has 13 residues. Germline-derived CDR1 and CDR2 are MNHEY and SMNVEV (reference sequence). For the CDR3, the DNA is TGTGCCAGCGCCCTCAGGGCTACCTATGGCTACACCTTC. This sequence encodes CASALRATYGYTF.

This clonotype was counted a few times. The rearrangement joins TRBV12-3 or TRBV12-4 to TRBJ2-1; D is ambiguous. V dropped 2 bases and J dropped 5 bases, with 7 bases sitting between them. CDR3 length: 13 amino acids. The CDR3 DNA reads TGTGCCAGCAGTTTAAATCATGACAATGAGCAGTTCTTC. Protein: CASSLNHDNEQFF.